Listed here are 3 T cell receptor beta chains from one sample, sequenced in a study of T cell repertoires in cytomegalovirus infection. These receptors' targets are unknown. TCRdb called the reads again in MiXCR, with one record for every CDR3 protein. The sample contains hundreds of thousands of distinct CDR3 sequences, around 30% of which appear only once. Sequenced here: cultured CD8+ T cells from PBMCs, sampled from culture after CMV antigen stimulation. These receptors were taken from a human donor in good health (CMV status not recorded). Some clones in this sample may be carry-over from other donors' samples.

V is TRBV3-1 and J is TRBJ2-1; TRBD2 matches at 8 bases. CDR1 LGHDT and CDR2 YNNKEL come from the germline V gene (reference sequence). The J segment lost 0 bases and the V segment lost 6 bases, leaving 7 bases of the junction unmatched. CDR3 size: 16 residues. CDR3 region: CASSPKRGSSYNEQFF. For the CDR3, the DNA is TGTGCCAGCAGTCCTAAGCGGGGGAGCTCCTACAATGAGCAGTTCTTC.

This clonotype was recorded a few times. The gene calls are TRBV27 and TRBJ2-6; possible D gene TRBD2, 5 bases. The V and J ends lost 3 bases and 4 bases respectively, with 10 bases between them. This CDR3 is built from 15 residues. Germline CDR1 MNHEY, CDR2 SMNVEV (reference sequence). For the CDR3, the DNA is TGTGCCAGCAGTTTGGAGGTTCACGGGGCCAACGTCCTGACTTTC. Protein sequence: CASSLEVHGANVLTF.

V gene TRBV2 combines with J gene TRBJ2-5; TRBD2 matches 10 bases. V trimming: 8 bases; J trimming: 5 bases; junction bases outside the gene matches: 14. CDR1 and CDR2 (germline): SNHLY, FYNNEI. This CDR3 has 16 amino acids. The chain's CDR3 is CASGFSSGGPRETQYF. CDR3 coding DNA: TGTGCCAGCGGATTCTCTAGCGGGGGCCCCCGGGAGACCCAGTACTTC.